Here is one TCR beta chain with its context. This record belongs to a study of blood T cell repertoires in COVID-19. The authors' processing: For nucleated cells, counts were estimated from reference gene primer amplification. Profiling relied on immunoSEQ multiplex PCR, and the TCRdb table lists in-frame clones only, not all of them. The DNA was the basis for D and trimming; V, J and clone size are from that table. The repertoire has 150,000 to 200,000 clones, about 80% of them found once; the top ten carry under 3%. Germline trimming cut 6 bases from V and 4 bases from J; bases unmatched to any gene: 11. The CDR3 loop spans 16 amino acids. Germline CDR1 reads SNHLY; CDR2 reads FYNNEI.

This receptor was taken from a human donor with acute or convalescent COVID-19. The donor label of this sample is uncertain. The chain is built from TRBV2 and TRBJ1-4; 7 bases fit TRBD1. The sequencing sample was made of peripheral blood. The CDR3 bases are TGTGCCAGCAGCCCCGGCCAGGGGGGCCGTAATGAAAAACTGTTTTTT. Its protein product is CASSPGQGGRNEKLFF.